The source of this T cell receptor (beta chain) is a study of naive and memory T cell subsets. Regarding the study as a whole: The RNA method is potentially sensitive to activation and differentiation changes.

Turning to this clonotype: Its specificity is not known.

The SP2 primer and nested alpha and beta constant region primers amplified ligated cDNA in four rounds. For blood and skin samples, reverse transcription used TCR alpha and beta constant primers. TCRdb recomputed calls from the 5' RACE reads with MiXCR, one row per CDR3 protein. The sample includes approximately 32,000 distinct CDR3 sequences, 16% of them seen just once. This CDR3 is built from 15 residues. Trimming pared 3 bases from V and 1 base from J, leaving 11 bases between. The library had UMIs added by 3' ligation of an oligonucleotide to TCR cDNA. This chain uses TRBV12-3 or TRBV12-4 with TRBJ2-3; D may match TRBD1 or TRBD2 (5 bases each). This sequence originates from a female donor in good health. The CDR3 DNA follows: TGTGCCAGCAGTTTGTGGGGGTTGGGCACAGATACGCAGTATTTT. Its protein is CASSLWGLGTDTQYF.